This T cell receptor beta chain was captured by sequencing in a study of blood T cell repertoires in COVID-19. Study summary: Some COVID-19 samples were acute and others convalescent; all came from the United States, Italy and Spain.

Generated by immunoSEQ multiplex PCR, the TCRdb table keeps only in-frame clones and is missing some. The sample yields roughly 130,000 clones, over 80% seen once. J lost 0 bases, V lost 5 bases, and 6 bases had no gene match. Germline CDR1 is LNHDA and CDR2 is SQIVND (reference sequence). The CDR3 runs to 15 residues. Sequencing input: peripheral blood. This receptor was identified in a middle-aged man with active or convalescent COVID-19. J is TRBJ1-1 and V is TRBV19; 7 nucleotides align to TRBD1. This CDR3 is CASSFPGTVNTEAFF. The CDR3 region has the DNA TGTGCCAGTAGTTTCCCAGGGACAGTGAACACTGAAGCTTTCTTT.